This passage covers 11 T cell receptor beta chains from one sample sequenced in a study of T cells in Graves' hyperthyroidism and ophthalmopathy. The TCR beta CDR3 regions underwent amplification using RNA transcripts as the source. RT-PCR in the first round (using the HTBI primer set) targeted the TCR CDR3. TCRdb recomputed calls from the multiplex PCR reads with MiXCR, one row per CDR3 protein. The table shows 550,000 to 600,000 distinct CDR3 sequences, with around 46% occurring only once. The sample taken for sequencing was peripheral blood or thyroid tissue (not recorded which). These TCRs come from an adult woman with Graves' disease, either hyperthyroidism or ophthalmopathy (not recorded which).

This clonotype was detected only a few times. This rearrangement joins TRBV19 to TRBJ1-5, with unresolved D. Trimming shortened V by 5 bases and J by 5 bases, and 16 bases separated the two germline ends. This CDR3 is 15 amino acids long. The germline CDR1 and CDR2 sequences are LNHDA and SQIVND (reference sequence). The DNA for the CDR3 is TGTGCCAGTAGTTGGGGTCAGGACCAGGATCAGCCCCAGCATTTT. Translated, it gives CASSWGQDQDQPQHF. Complete variable domain (other parts from reference TRBV19 and TRBJ1-5): DGGITQSPKYLFRKEGQNVTLSCEQNLNHDAMYWYRQDPGQGLRLIYYSQIVNDFQKGDIAEGYSVSREKKESFPLTVTSAQKNPTAFYLCASSWGQDQDQPQHFGDGTRLSIL.

This clonotype was seen repeatedly, ten times or more. The V call is TRBV7-8, the J call TRBJ1-5; D perhaps matches TRBD1 (6 bases). Trimming stripped 7 bases from V and 8 bases from J, with 15 bases between. Germline values: CDR1 SGHVS, CDR2 FQNEAQ. This CDR3 spans 13 amino acids. In nucleotides, the CDR3 is TGTGCCAGCACCCAGGGGCTCCTGAAGCCCCAGCATTTT. Protein sequence: CASTQGLLKPQHF. The full variable domain, completed using reference TRBV7-8 and TRBJ1-5, is GAGVSQSPRYKVAKRGQDVALRCDPISGHVSLFWYQQALGQGPEFLTYFQNEAQLDKSGLPSDRFFAERPEGSVSTLKIQRTQQEDSAVYLCASTQGLLKPQHFGDGTRLSIL.

CDR3 DNA: TGTGCCAGCAGCCTGACCGAGCCTTCCTATAATTCACCCCTCCACTTT. Translation: CASSLTEPSYNSPLHF. The chain joins TRBV2 to TRBJ1-6; D not certain. From germline, CDR1 is SNHLY and CDR2 FYNNEI. Trimming shortened V by 6 bases and J by 1 base, and 13 bases separated the two germline ends. The CDR3 length is 16 residues. Drawing the rest from reference TRBV2 and TRBJ1-6, the complete variable domain is EPEVTQTPSHQVTQMGQEVILRCVPISNHLYFYWYRQILGQKVEFLVSFYNNEISEKSEIFDDQFSVERPDGSNFTLKIRSTKLEDSAMYFCASSLTEPSYNSPLHFGNGTRLTVT.

The chain employs TRBV6-5 and TRBJ1-6, with TRBD1 matching over 10 bases. The CDR3 loop spans 16 amino acids. V lost 0 bases and J lost 8; bases outside the gene matches: 4. From germline, CDR1 is MNHEY and CDR2 SVGAGI. The CDR3 coding sequence is TGTGCCAGCAGTTACTCGATTGACAGGGGGCATTCACCCCTCCACTTT. It specifies CASSYSIDRGHSPLHF.

J is TRBJ1-5 and V is TRBV20-1; D is undetermined. With 8 bases removed from V and 0 bases from J, the gap between germline ends came to 11 bases. The V gene's germline CDR1 is DFQATT and CDR2 SNEGSKA (reference sequence). The CDR3 length is 13 residues. The CDR3 region is CSKTRISNQPQHF. In DNA, the CDR3 is TGCAGTAAGACAAGAATTAGCAATCAGCCCCAGCATTTT.

The rearrangement joins TRBV6-5 to TRBJ1-1; D possibly corresponds to TRBD1 (6 bases). Germline V lookup: CDR1 MNHEY, CDR2 SVGAGI. The CDR3 covers 11 residues. Deletions cut 6 bases from V and 11 bases from J, with 13 bases between. The CDR3 loop reads CASRPEGEAFF. The DNA of the CDR3 is TGTGCCAGCAGACCGGAGGGGGAGGCTTTCTTT.

The rearrangement uses TRBV7-3 and TRBJ2-2; D is unclear. CDR1 is SGHTA and CDR2 is FQGTGA in the germline V gene. This CDR3 comprises 14 residues. The V gene lost 5 bases and the J gene lost 2 bases, with 9 bases spanning the gap. The CDR3 here is CASSPQSNTGELFF. DNA of the CDR3: TGTGCCAGCAGCCCCCAATCCAACACCGGGGAGCTGTTTTTT.

This clonotype occurred many times. The V call is TRBV18, the J call TRBJ1-6, with TRBD1 matching 8 bases. This CDR3 has 15 amino acids. The germline gives CDR1 KGHSH, CDR2 LQKENI. Germline trimming cut 0 bases from V and 6 bases from J; bases unmatched to any gene: 1. The CDR3 reads CASSPPTGVNSPLHF. CDR3 bases: TGTGCCAGCTCACCACCGACAGGGGTTAATTCACCCCTCCACTTT.

J is TRBJ2-5 and V is TRBV7-2; TRBD2 aligns across 8 bases. V was pared by 8 bases and J by 4 bases, with 12 bases of the junction left unmatched. The V gene's germline CDR1 is SGHTA and CDR2 FQGNSA. The CDR3 is 15 residues long. For the CDR3, the DNA is TGTGCCAGCGATCTCATAGCGGGAACCCTAGAGACCCAGTACTTC. This encodes CASDLIAGTLETQYF.

This clonotype was observed many times. The chain carries TRBV9 and TRBJ2-7; the match to TRBD1 covers 9 bases. Germline V CDR1 and CDR2: SGDLS, YYNGEE. V was pared by 4 bases and J by 5 bases, with 10 bases of the junction left unmatched. This CDR3 has 15 amino acids. The CDR3, as DNA: TGTGCCAGCAGCCCAAGACAGGGGGTCGTCGACGAGCAGTACTTC. It translates to CASSPRQGVVDEQYF.

This clonotype showed up many times. A read error may be the cause here, since a much bigger clone is one base away. This likely comes from a read error, as the CDR3 has no conserved phenylalanine or tryptophan at its end. This rearrangement joins TRBV10-2 to TRBJ1-2; 8 nucleotides line up with TRBD1. The V segment lost 6 bases and the J segment 6 bases; nucleotides outside the gene matches: 6. CDR1 is WSHSY and CDR2 is SAAADI in the germline V gene. The CDR3 runs to 13 residues. CDR3 DNA: TGCGCCAGCAGACAGGGGGAAAGAAATGGCTACACCTCC. Encoded protein: CASRQGERNGYTS.